This T cell receptor (beta chain) is drawn from a study of blood T cell repertoires in COVID-19. Across the whole study: Italy, Spain and the United States were the sources of the convalescent and acute COVID-19 samples. The analysed material was cDNA or gDNA that came from T cells, B-cell-depleted T cells, or PBMCs.

Seattle's cohort entered during active infection and was followed longitudinally. In the original processing: Reference gene primer amplification in the assay estimated nucleated cell counts. Libraries were prepared by immunoSEQ multiplex PCR; TCRdb keeps only in-frame clonotypes and omits some of them. V and J calls and clone size come straight from that table; D and trimming were deduced from the DNA. The sample records roughly 570,000 clones, approximately 91% being singletons. The CDR3 runs 14 residues. Germline CDR1 and CDR2: SGHVS and FQNEAQ. The V gene lost 1 base and the J gene lost 3 bases, with 10 bases spanning the gap.

The sequence came from a woman between 50 and 59 years old with COVID-19, enrolled during active disease. The V call is TRBV7-8, the J call TRBJ2-7, with D tentatively TRBD2 (5 bases). Specimen: peripheral blood. This CDR3 is CASSLERSLYEQYF. The CDR3 DNA reads TGTGCCAGCAGCTTAGAGCGGTCCCTCTACGAGCAGTACTTC.